These 10 T cell receptor beta chains share one sample of origin, sequenced in a study of cytomegalovirus exposure and HLA in healthy donors. Vbeta (60) and Jbeta (13) primers were used in the PCR. The table came from immunoSEQ multiplex PCR; TCRdb's copy has only in-frame clones and leaves some out. The sample records some 200,000 clones, approximately 70% being singletons. The sample was PBMCs. The source of these receptors is a man aged 40-49 years in good health and CMV-seropositive.

The chain has TRBV14 and TRBJ1-6; no clear D gene. Trimming left V 0 bases short and J 9 bases short, with 12 bases between. Looked up from germline, CDR1 is SGHDN and CDR2 is FVKESK. The CDR3 is made up of 15 amino acids. CDR3 sequence: CASSQDGGPFSPLHF. CDR3 coding DNA: TGTGCCAGCAGCCAAGATGGCGGGCCTTTTTCACCCCTCCACTTT.

This chain joins TRBV28 and TRBJ1-5; tentative D call: TRBD1 (6 bases). Germline CDR1 is MDHEN and CDR2 is SYDVKM. The CDR3 extends over 12 amino acids. V lost 8 bases and J lost 6, with 11 bases in between. This CDR3 reads CASVQGGQPQHF. DNA for the CDR3: TGTGCCAGCGTACAAGGGGGTCAGCCCCAGCATTTT.

CDR3 in amino acids: CASSIRGDSNQPQHF. CDR3 bases: TGTGCCAGTAGTATCCGGGGTGATAGCAATCAGCCCCAGCATTTT. The chain recombines TRBV19 with TRBJ1-5; no clear D gene. The CDR3 has 15 residues. CDR1 and CDR2 from the germline V gene are LNHDA and SQIVND (reference sequence). Trimming pared 3 bases from V and 0 bases from J, leaving 9 bases between.

The sample holds a few counts of this clone. The chain employs TRBV27 and TRBJ2-3, with TRBD2 matching over 9 bases. J lost 10 bases, V lost 4 bases, and 9 bases had no gene match. The germline gives CDR1 MNHEY, CDR2 SMNVEV (reference sequence). The CDR3 contains 14 residues. CDR3 nucleotide sequence: TGTGCCAGCAGTTGGGCTAGCGGGGTCGGGGCGCAGTATTTT. Its protein product is CASSWASGVGAQYF.

Concerning this clone: Mismatch with germline at one junction end may stem from a read error. Other DNA sequences of this sample code for an identical CDR3. The chain is built from TRBV7-9 and TRBJ2-5, with TRBD1 matching 9 bases. The CDR3 extends over 16 amino acids. Germline V gene lookup returns CDR1 SEHNR and CDR2 FQNEAQ (reference sequence). DNA for the CDR3: TGTGCCAGCAGCTTAGCCTGGGACAGGGAACAAGAGACCCAATACTTC. It encodes CASSLAWDREQETQYF.

This sequence joins TRBV6-1 and TRBJ1-2; TRBD1 matches at 9 bases. Germline V lookup: CDR1 MNHNS, CDR2 SASEGT. This CDR3 has 14 amino acids. Trimming took 6 bases from V and 6 from J; bases not matched to a gene: 8. The CDR3 protein is CASRPPGTGNGYTF. The CDR3 DNA follows: TGTGCCAGCAGGCCACCCGGGACAGGGAATGGCTACACCTTC.

This rearrangement joins TRBV27 to TRBJ2-3, with D hard to call. V lost 6 bases, J lost 1 base, and 8 bases lay in between. The CDR3 is 13 amino acids. The germline CDR1 and CDR2 sequences are MNHEY and SMNVEV (reference sequence). The CDR3 is CASRALGTDTQYF. Written as DNA, the CDR3 is TGTGCCAGCAGGGCTCTGGGCACAGATACGCAGTATTTT.

The V gene is TRBV19, the J gene TRBJ1-1; TRBD1 matches at 7 bases. The CDR3 contains 15 residues. Germline CDR1 is LNHDA and CDR2 is SQIVND (reference sequence). J gave up 1 base and V 6 bases, and 8 bases lay outside the gene matches. The CDR3 loop is CASRGTRQGNTEAFF. CDR3 sequence (DNA): TGTGCCAGTAGGGGAACTCGACAGGGGAACACTGAAGCTTTCTTT.

The chain uses TRBV7-3 and TRBJ1-2, with a tentative D call TRBD1 (5 bases). V was pared by 5 bases and J by 2 bases, with 15 bases between. CDR1 and CDR2 from the germline V gene are SGHTA and FQGTGA. This CDR3 contains 15 residues. CDR3 in DNA: TGTGCCAGCAGCCTTCAAGGCGGGGCAAACTATGGCTACACCTTC. Translating it yields CASSLQGGANYGYTF.

This clone was observed a single time. The CDR3 DNA reads as TGTGCCAGCAGCTTGGACAGGGAACGCTATGGCTACACCTTC. This gives the protein CASSLDRERYGYTF. This chain joins TRBV5-6 and TRBJ1-2; perhaps TRBD1 as D (6 bases). This CDR3 has 14 amino acids. V gave up 0 bases and J gave up 4 bases, with 10 bases separating them. CDR1 is SGHDT and CDR2 is YYEEEE in the germline V gene.